These T cell receptor beta chains were read from a single sample in a study of blood T cells in healthy people across ages. TCRdb re-called the 5' RACE reads with MiXCR, one entry per CDR3 protein. The repertoire has 950,000 to 1,200,000 distinct CDR3 sequences, 30% to 40% of them found once; the top ten carry around 12%. The sample comprised blood. These receptors all come from a man between 18 and 35 years old in good health. Each CDR3 is given with its conserved first and last residue. Fields, in order: V gene, J gene, CDR3 protein.

v_call: TRBV12-3/TRBV12-4; j_call: TRBJ1-2; cdr3_aa: CASSLNRDFFNYGYTF
v_call: TRBV11-2; j_call: TRBJ2-1; cdr3_aa: CASSRIGGGVGQGQFF
v_call: TRBV5-1; j_call: TRBJ1-2; cdr3_aa: CASSLGLQNGYTF
v_call: TRBV20-1; j_call: TRBJ1-6; cdr3_aa: CSARELSSYNSPLHF
v_call: TRBV7-2; j_call: TRBJ2-1; cdr3_aa: CASSTTPRFQFF
v_call: TRBV5-1; j_call: TRBJ2-3; cdr3_aa: CASSFQGAGDTQYF
v_call: TRBV5-1; j_call: TRBJ2-1; cdr3_aa: CASSLDQAGSNEQFF
v_call: TRBV12-3/TRBV12-4; j_call: TRBJ1-1; cdr3_aa: CASSLTKGATEAFF
v_call: TRBV6-2/TRBV6-3; j_call: TRBJ2-1; cdr3_aa: CASSYSRITGRGLNEQFF
v_call: TRBV6-6; j_call: TRBJ2-7; cdr3_aa: CASSYSPRPTGYYEQYF
v_call: TRBV20-1; j_call: .; cdr3_aa: CSARPPGLYPLETQYF
v_call: TRBV12-3/TRBV12-4; j_call: TRBJ2-1; cdr3_aa: CASSLGISEQFF
v_call: TRBV4-1; j_call: TRBJ2-5; cdr3_aa: CASSQISGEFRETQYF
v_call: TRBV6-6; j_call: .; cdr3_aa: CASSYVRECEQYF
v_call: TRBV12-3/TRBV12-4; j_call: TRBJ2-1; cdr3_aa: CASSPTGGADNEQFF
v_call: TRBV10-3; j_call: TRBJ1-1; cdr3_aa: CAISKDRGTEAFF
v_call: TRBV10-3; j_call: TRBJ2-3; cdr3_aa: CAISESTGTLGQYF
v_call: TRBV4-2; j_call: TRBJ2-5; cdr3_aa: CASSHISGGQQYF
v_call: TRBV27; j_call: TRBJ2-1; cdr3_aa: CASSTTTPGDRSYNEQFF
v_call: TRBV7-2; j_call: TRBJ2-3; cdr3_aa: CASSDDRVLSPDTQYF
v_call: TRBV6-5; j_call: TRBJ1-1; cdr3_aa: CASNTQGRNTEAFF
v_call: TRBV4-3; j_call: TRBJ1-5; cdr3_aa: CASSQDYRGRQPQHF
v_call: TRBV11-3; j_call: TRBJ1-1; cdr3_aa: CASSGIGTEAFF
v_call: TRBV20-1; j_call: TRBJ1-4; cdr3_aa: CSASPRGATNEKLFF
v_call: TRBV4-3; j_call: TRBJ1-4; cdr3_aa: CASSRQGKGEKLFF
v_call: TRBV6-2/TRBV6-3; j_call: TRBJ1-5; cdr3_aa: CASNLRQGRNQPQHF
v_call: TRBV20-1; j_call: TRBJ2-1; cdr3_aa: CSARDPLGHEQFF
v_call: TRBV6-2/TRBV6-3; j_call: TRBJ2-5; cdr3_aa: CASSPLDRTALQETQYF
v_call: TRBV25-1; j_call: TRBJ2-7; cdr3_aa: CASSERGGSSHEQYF
v_call: TRBV4-1; j_call: TRBJ2-4; cdr3_aa: CASSQSSARDKNIQYF
v_call: TRBV24-1; j_call: TRBJ2-2; cdr3_aa: CATSDSGTGATGELFF
v_call: TRBV24-1; j_call: TRBJ2-3; cdr3_aa: CATCDSSGDTQYF
v_call: TRBV6-5; j_call: TRBJ1-1; cdr3_aa: CASSYSNWLVAGGTEAFF
v_call: TRBV25-1; j_call: TRBJ2-1; cdr3_aa: CASSHMGGEQFF
v_call: TRBV12-3/TRBV12-4; j_call: TRBJ1-1; cdr3_aa: CASSFKDRVIAEAFF
v_call: TRBV29-1; j_call: TRBJ2-3; cdr3_aa: CSALPQEQYF
v_call: TRBV6-2/TRBV6-3; j_call: TRBJ1-5; cdr3_aa: CTSSYFGARPQHF
v_call: TRBV4-3; j_call: TRBJ2-5; cdr3_aa: CASSQDGLVKETQYF
v_call: TRBV29-1; j_call: TRBJ2-5; cdr3_aa: CSVEVGGEQTQYF
v_call: TRBV4-1; j_call: TRBJ1-6; cdr3_aa: CASSHPLRSGRYNSPLHF
v_call: TRBV29-1; j_call: TRBJ2-5; cdr3_aa: CSVGRGSQETQYF
v_call: TRBV5-1; j_call: TRBJ1-2; cdr3_aa: CASSPWTVTNYGYTF
v_call: TRBV20-1; j_call: TRBJ1-6; cdr3_aa: CSASYGAHTSNSYNSPIHF
v_call: TRBV20-1; j_call: TRBJ2-3; cdr3_aa: CSARVGLASDTQYF
v_call: TRBV20-1; j_call: TRBJ2-2; cdr3_aa: CSARPPVSGDTGELFF
v_call: TRBV12-3/TRBV12-4; j_call: TRBJ1-4; cdr3_aa: CASSARQGAEKLFF
v_call: TRBV4-1; j_call: TRBJ2-3; cdr3_aa: CASSHILNTQYF
v_call: TRBV12-3/TRBV12-4; j_call: TRBJ2-1; cdr3_aa: CATAGGLYNEQFF
v_call: TRBV4-3; j_call: TRBJ1-2; cdr3_aa: CASSQDSPQTSRMGSYGYTF
v_call: TRBV20-1; j_call: TRBJ1-1; cdr3_aa: CSARGRPHTEAFF
v_call: TRBV3-1; j_call: TRBJ2-1; cdr3_aa: CASSPRDSNYNEQFF
v_call: TRBV2; j_call: TRBJ2-1; cdr3_aa: CASSDAQVHNEQFF
v_call: TRBV3-1; j_call: TRBJ1-2; cdr3_aa: CASSQRVGKAGYTF
v_call: TRBV7-9; j_call: TRBJ2-1; cdr3_aa: CASSRTEDYQGTQFF
v_call: TRBV2; j_call: TRBJ1-5; cdr3_aa: CASSVETNQPQHF
v_call: TRBV5-1; j_call: TRBJ1-1; cdr3_aa: CASSSSTRGSTEAFF
v_call: TRBV7-2; j_call: TRBJ1-2; cdr3_aa: CASSRWTGGKGNYGYTF
v_call: TRBV11-2; j_call: TRBJ2-5; cdr3_aa: CASSSLGGTGKETQYF
v_call: TRBV6-5; j_call: TRBJ2-6; cdr3_aa: CASSNLSGRQESSGANVLTF
v_call: TRBV7-3; j_call: TRBJ1-1; cdr3_aa: CASSLYPAGTGCFAFF